This T cell receptor beta chain comes out of a study of identical twins. The CDR3 extends over 14 amino acids. Trimming cost V 7 bases and J 1 base, with 16 bases left between them. Germline V gene lookup returns CDR1 DFQATT and CDR2 SNEGSKA (reference sequence). MiXCR, run by TCRdb on the 5' RACE reads, gives a single entry per CDR3 protein. The table records 200,000 to 300,000 distinct CDR3 sequences, 5.5% to 7% of them present only once. The sample was also linked to a second study, of yellow fever vaccine responses in identical twins.

Sequenced input: memory (CD45RO+) T cells sorted from blood. This chain uses TRBV20-1 with TRBJ1-1; D possibly corresponds to TRBD1 (6 bases). This clonotype originated in a woman between 18 and 29 years old in good health. CDR3 amino acids: CSVITQGWNTEAFF. CDR3 DNA sequence: TGCAGTGTCATCACACAGGGTTGGAACACTGAAGCTTTCTTT.